This T cell receptor beta chain was recorded in a study of blood T cell repertoires in COVID-19 (dated by TCRdb to the early 2020s). For the wider study: Samples covering the acute and convalescent phases of COVID-19 were provided by collaborators in the United States, Italy and Spain. The material from the prospective study consisted of cDNA or gDNA derived from T cells, B-cell-depleted T cells, or PBMCs. Deeply sampled blood TCRbeta repertoires from subjects exposed to, actively infected with, or recovered from COVID-19 were included in the dataset. The repertoires were released in a freely available public database meant as a resource for research on the immune response to SARS-CoV-2. Samples were obtained from the ongoing ImmuneRACE study (first 160 participants) and from over 1,000 subjects provided by 6 global collaborators. A de-identified subject ID, COVID-19 status, age in years and sex were almost always included in the sample metadata. HLA class I and class II types, where available, came from metadata supplied by the sample provider rather than from assay-based typing.

The immunoSEQ Assay, a bias-controlled multiplex PCR, was used to amplify TCRbeta CDR3 regions from genomic DNA. The authors processed their data as follows. The number of nucleated cells in each sample was estimated from the amplification of reference gene primers within the assay. To quantify the absolute abundance of each unique TCRbeta CDR3 rearrangement, sequence reads were collapsed and filtered. Productive Simpson clonality was computed per sample as the square root of Simpson's diversity index over productive rearrangements. The table comes from immuneACCESS by way of TCRdb, which keeps in-frame sequences with V and J called. Part of the clones is missing from these tables; in studies checked, under half for an unresolved V gene and the rest for unknown reasons. V and J calls plus clone size are reproduced from that table; the DNA served to infer D and trimming. Present in this sample are about 270,000 clones, 86% of which were seen just once. Together, the top ten hold approximately 9% of the sample.

Overall study results and their limits: The quantity of clinical and demographic metadata differed by source and by participant and was supplied without curation.

As for this clone: There is no known antigen for this receptor. The junction and the germline gene differ at one end; a read error may be behind it.

Whole blood was collected in K2EDTA tubes by collaborating institutions according to the institutions' own protocols. For TCRbeta analysis, collaborators shipped samples as frozen whole blood, isolated PBMCs, or DNA extracted from either of those sample types. This TCR was sampled from a man in his forties with active or convalescent COVID-19. Sequenced: peripheral blood.

This receptor has the CDR3 CASSSVSGRGETQYF. The sequenced DNA is TGTGCTAGCAGCTCCGTGAGCGGGAGGGGTGAGACCCAGTACTTC. This receptor chain uses TRBV7-7 and TRBJ2-5; 10 bases in the junction line up with TRBD2. Counted from cysteine to phenylalanine, this CDR3 has 15 amino acids. The sequence is cut down to CDR3 DNA, 45 bases in frame from base 1. For CDR1 and CDR2, the germline V gene (reference sequence) lists SSHAT and FNYEAQ.